These 20 T cell receptor beta chains came from one sample sequenced in a study of blood T cell repertoires in COVID-19. TCRdb's copy holds only in-frame clones and misses some; the assay was immunoSEQ multiplex PCR. The sample lists about 160,000 clones, under 90% occurring once. Sequenced material: PBMCs or T cells enriched from blood (not recorded which). The receptors here all came from a man aged 55 to 69 who had recovered from COVID-19.

This sequence joins TRBV28 and TRBJ2-1; weak D call: TRBD2 (6 bases). The CDR3 covers 18 residues. The V gene lost 1 base and the J gene lost 1 base, with 17 bases spanning the gap. Germline CDR1 MDHEN, CDR2 SYDVKM. The CDR3 sequence: CASSLLIGGPNSYNEQFF. CDR3 nucleotides: TGTGCCAGCAGTTTATTAATCGGGGGACCGAATTCCTACAATGAGCAGTTCTTC. The full variable domain, rest sourced from reference TRBV28 and TRBJ2-1, is DVKVTQSSRYLVKRTGEKVFLECVQDMDHENMFWYRQDPGLGLRLIYFSYDVKMKEKGDIPEGYSVSREKKERFSLILESASTNQTSMYLCASSLLIGGPNSYNEQFFGPGTRLTVL.

This chain uses TRBV24-1 with TRBJ2-1, with a weak D call TRBD1 (5 bases). The CDR3 runs to 13 residues. V lost 6 bases to trimming and J lost 5 bases, with 10 bases between them. The germline V gene encodes CDR1 KGHDR and CDR2 SFDVKD. Written as DNA, the CDR3 is TGTGCCACCAGTAGGTTAGGGGACAATGAGCAGTTCTTC. This encodes CATSRLGDNEQFF.

V is TRBV5-1 and J is TRBJ2-3; 7 nucleotides line up with TRBD1. Looked up from germline, CDR1 is SGHRS and CDR2 is YFSETQ. The CDR3 length is 13 residues. V shed 4 bases, J shed 6 bases, and the junction held 5 bases outside the gene matches. In DNA form, the CDR3 reads TGCGCCAGCAGCCAGACAGGGACGGATACGCAGTATTTT. This translates into CASSQTGTDTQYF.

The V gene is TRBV14, the J gene TRBJ2-7; 7 bases are a match to TRBD2. The CDR3 spans 17 residues. With V trimmed by 2 bases and J by 5 bases, 15 bases remained unmatched. Germline CDR1 and CDR2: SGHDN and FVKESK. CDR3 loop: CASSQFRFTSALHEQYF. CDR3 DNA sequence: TGTGCCAGCAGCCAATTCCGTTTTACTAGCGCATTACACGAGCAGTACTTC.

This chain joins TRBV7-9 and TRBJ2-1; tentative D call: TRBD2 (6 bases). Germline V gives CDR1 SEHNR, CDR2 FQNEAQ (reference sequence). The V and J ends lost 1 base and 7 bases respectively, with 11 bases between them. This CDR3 region has 14 residues. The CDR3 here is CASSLDGSRNEQFF. CDR3 DNA sequence: TGTGCCAGCAGCTTAGACGGGAGTAGGAATGAGCAGTTCTTC.

V gene TRBV7-8 combines with J gene TRBJ2-1; a weak D match, TRBD1 (6 bases). Trimming took 5 bases from V and 4 from J, leaving 15 bases between them. The CDR3 contains 15 residues. Looked up from germline, CDR1 is SGHVS and CDR2 is FQNEAQ. CDR3 sequence: CASSPFVQGYNEQFF. CDR3 DNA sequence: TGTGCCAGCAGCCCCTTTGTACAGGGTTACAATGAGCAGTTCTTC.

The chain joins TRBV3-1 (or the pseudogene TRBV3-2) to TRBJ1-1; D uncertain. The CDR3 extends over 13 amino acids. The germline V and J ends were trimmed by 2 bases and 2 bases, with 6 bases remaining between them. The germline gives CDR1 LGHDT, CDR2 YNNKEL (reference sequence). The CDR3 DNA sequence: TGTGCCAGCAGCCAAACACCAAACACTGAAGCTTTCTTT. Protein product: CASSQTPNTEAFF.

This clone was recorded only once. The chain has TRBV4-1 and TRBJ1-3; 8 bases match TRBD1. The J segment lost 4 bases and the V segment lost 4 bases, leaving 9 bases of the junction unmatched. Germline-derived CDR1 and CDR2 are MGHRA and YSYEKL. This CDR3 region has 16 residues. The CDR3 is CASSRGQGARGNTIYF. Written as DNA, the CDR3 is TGCGCCAGCAGCCGAGGACAGGGAGCAAGAGGAAACACCATATATTTT.

The chain uses TRBV29-1 and TRBJ1-1; the match to TRBD1 covers 7 bases. The CDR3 is 14 amino acids. J gave up 6 bases and V 8 bases, and 15 bases lay outside the gene matches. The germline CDR1 and CDR2 sequences are SQVTM and ANQGSEA. CDR3 sequence (DNA): TGCAGCCCCACCTACTACAGGGGTGCTGCTGAAGCTTTCTTT. Translation gives CSPTYYRGAAEAFF.

The chain combines TRBV28 with TRBJ1-1; D call uncertain. The CDR3 covers 14 residues. From germline, CDR1 is MDHEN and CDR2 SYDVKM. The germline V and J ends were trimmed by 6 bases and 6 bases, with 17 bases remaining between them. Here the CDR3 DNA reads TGTGCCAGCAGCCGCACCCGGAGCCTACCTGAAGCTTTCTTT. Residues: CASSRTRSLPEAFF. Supplemented by reference TRBV28 and TRBJ1-1, the full variable domain reads DVKVTQSSRYLVKRTGEKVFLECVQDMDHENMFWYRQDPGLGLRLIYFSYDVKMKEKGDIPEGYSVSREKKERFSLILESASTNQTSMYLCASSRTRSLPEAFFGQGTRLTVV.

J is TRBJ1-4 and V is TRBV6-4; maybe TRBD1 (6 bases). The CDR3 covers 17 residues. The germline V gene has CDR1 MRHNA and CDR2 SNTAGT. Trimming left V 7 bases short and J 0 bases short, with 18 bases between. The CDR3 protein is CASTIGQSVATNEKLFF. The CDR3 nucleotides are TGTGCCAGCACCATTGGACAGAGCGTTGCAACTAATGAAAAACTGTTTTTT.

The chain combines TRBV6-1 with TRBJ1-5, with D maybe TRBD1 (6 bases). In germline, CDR1 is MNHNS, CDR2 SASEGT. This CDR3 comprises 17 residues. The V end lost 4 bases, the J end lost 2 bases, and 18 bases lay between the germline ends. This CDR3 reads CASSGRDTIGGNQPQHF. The CDR3 DNA sequence: TGTGCCAGCAGTGGCCGGGACACAATCGGAGGCAATCAGCCCCAGCATTTT.

This chain links TRBV7-9 with TRBJ1-3; 7 bases are a match to TRBD1. With 5 bases clipped from V and 2 bases from J, the junction kept 6 bases outside the gene matches. This CDR3 contains 15 residues. The germline V gene encodes CDR1 SEHNR and CDR2 FQNEAQ (reference sequence). In DNA, the CDR3 is TGTGCCAGCAGCCCTGTTGGGACAGCTGGAAACACCATATATTTT. It encodes CASSPVGTAGNTIYF.

A word on this clone: Within the sample, other DNA sequences also encode this same CDR3. The chain couples TRBV6-5 to TRBJ1-1, with a weak D call TRBD1 (5 bases). CDR1 is MNHEY, CDR2 SVGAGI, per germline. This CDR3 is 14 amino acids long. V gave up 1 base and J gave up 3 bases, with 9 bases separating them. The chain's CDR3 is CASSYLGGYTEAFF. In nucleotides, the CDR3 is TGTGCCAGCAGTTACTTGGGGGGGTACACTGAAGCTTTCTTT.

This sequence joins TRBV19 and TRBJ1-1; D possibly corresponds to TRBD1 (5 bases). V lost 6 bases, J lost 0 bases, and 11 bases lay in between. CDR3 length equals 14 residues. Per the germline V gene, CDR1 is LNHDA and CDR2 is SQIVND (reference sequence). CDR3 coding DNA: TGTGCCAGTAGCTCCCGGGGGATGAACACTGAAGCTTTCTTT. It translates to CASSSRGMNTEAFF.

The rearrangement joins TRBV10-2 to TRBJ1-4, with D possibly matching TRBD1 (6 bases). This CDR3 has 16 residues. Germline V gene data show CDR1 as WSHSY and CDR2 as SAAADI. With 1 base removed from V and 2 bases from J, the gap between germline ends came to 11 bases. The CDR3 reads CASSEWGGETNEKLFF. In DNA, the CDR3 is TGCGCCAGCAGTGAGTGGGGGGGCGAGACTAATGAAAAACTGTTTTTT.

CDR3 loop: CASSRRWEDGYTF. CDR3 DNA sequence: TGTGCCAGCAGCCGTCGGTGGGAGGATGGCTACACCTTC. V gene TRBV7-8 combines with J gene TRBJ1-2, with D hard to call. CDR1 and CDR2 (germline): SGHVS, FQNEAQ. Trimming cost V 5 bases and J 6 bases, with 13 bases left between them. The CDR3 is 13 amino acids.

The chain joins TRBV28 to TRBJ2-3; a possible D gene is TRBD2 (6 bases). CDR3 size: 15 residues. V was trimmed by 3 bases and J by 5 bases, leaving 15 bases between them. CDR1 and CDR2 from the germline V gene are MDHEN and SYDVKM. The DNA for the CDR3 is TGTGCCAGCAGTTTCGGGGACTCGAGGGGAGATACGCAGTATTTT. This sequence encodes CASSFGDSRGDTQYF.

The genes are TRBV9 and TRBJ2-1; 12 bases agree with TRBD2. From germline, CDR1 is SGDLS and CDR2 YYNGEE. J lost 6 bases, V lost 3 bases, and 16 bases had no gene match. The CDR3 consists of 19 residues. CDR3 sequence reads: CASSEGHAPGLAGINEQFF. The CDR3 DNA sequence: TGTGCCAGCAGCGAGGGGCACGCCCCGGGACTAGCGGGTATCAATGAGCAGTTCTTC. Full variable domain (missing parts from reference TRBV9 and TRBJ2-1): DSGVTQTPKHLITATGQRVTLRCSPRSGDLSVYWYQQSLDQGLQFLIQYYNGEERAKGNILERFSAQQFPDLHSELNLSSLELGDSALYFCASSEGHAPGLAGINEQFFGPGTRLTVL.

The chain has TRBV10-3 and TRBJ2-1, with 12 positions matching TRBD2. J lost 10 bases, V lost 8 bases, and 12 bases had no gene match. CDR3 size: 15 residues. CDR1 ENHRY and CDR2 SYGVKD come from the germline V gene. CDR3 in amino acids: CAISTPTSGSGEQFF. CDR3 DNA: TGTGCCATCTCCACCCCGACTAGCGGGAGCGGGGAGCAGTTCTTC.